These T cell receptor beta chains were read from a single sample in a study of cytomegalovirus exposure and HLA in healthy donors. Profiled with immunoSEQ multiplex PCR; TCRdb holds only in-frame clones, not every one. Among 260,000 or so clones, 90% were seen once, and the ten largest hold approximately 3%. The sample taken for sequencing was PBMCs. Receptor source: a woman aged 25 to 45 in good health and CMV-seronegative. CDR3s include the opening cysteine and the closing phenylalanine or tryptophan. The order of the fields is clone size, J gene, D gene, V gene, CDR3 protein, CDR3 DNA. D genes are given only for firm matches. Some rows mark clone size as missing; the rest say once, few, many or name a class of expanded clone.

abundance: -; j_gene: TRBJ2-7; d_gene: -; v_gene: TRBV27; CDR3aa: CASSFNRVGEQYF; CDR3nt: TGTGCCAGCAGTTTTAACAGGGTTGGCGAGCAGTACTTC
abundance: -; j_gene: TRBJ2-7; d_gene: -; v_gene: TRBV7-2; CDR3aa: CASSLNEGSPYEQYF; CDR3nt: TGTGCCAGCAGCTTGAACGAGGGCAGCCCTTACGAGCAGTACTTC
abundance: -; j_gene: TRBJ1-2; d_gene: -; v_gene: TRBV30; CDR3aa: CAWSEQGRYGYTF; CDR3nt: TGTGCCTGGAGCGAGCAGGGCCGCTATGGCTACACCTTC
abundance: -; j_gene: TRBJ2-7; d_gene: TRBD2; v_gene: TRBV7-8; CDR3aa: CASSDGGDGGRAYEQYF; CDR3nt: TGTGCCAGCAGCGATGGTGGGGACGGCGGGAGGGCGTACGAGCAGTACTTC
abundance: -; j_gene: TRBJ2-7; d_gene: TRBD2; v_gene: TRBV27; CDR3aa: CASSPPAGLAGVYEQYF; CDR3nt: TGTGCCAGCAGTCCACCCGCGGGACTAGCGGGTGTCTACGAGCAGTACTTC
abundance: -; j_gene: TRBJ2-5; d_gene: TRBD2; v_gene: TRBV6-1; CDR3aa: CATRTSPYGTQYF; CDR3nt: TGTGCCACCAGGACTAGCCCATACGGGACCCAGTACTTC
abundance: -; j_gene: TRBJ2-1; d_gene: TRBD1; v_gene: TRBV29-1; CDR3aa: CSVIPRDRINEQFF; CDR3nt: TGCAGCGTTATACCCAGGGACAGAATAAATGAGCAGTTCTTC
abundance: -; j_gene: TRBJ2-3; d_gene: -; v_gene: TRBV11-3; CDR3aa: CASSPLTDMQYF; CDR3nt: TGTGCCAGCAGCCCACTCACAGATATGCAGTATTTT
abundance: -; j_gene: TRBJ2-1; d_gene: TRBD1; v_gene: TRBV6-1; CDR3aa: CASSRTGDSYNEQFF; CDR3nt: TGTGCCAGCAGCCGGACAGGGGATTCCTACAATGAGCAGTTCTTC
abundance: -; j_gene: TRBJ2-5; d_gene: TRBD2; v_gene: TRBV27; CDR3aa: CASSFLPAGRETQYF; CDR3nt: TGTGCCAGCAGTTTTCTCCCAGCGGGAAGAGAGACCCAGTACTTC
abundance: -; j_gene: TRBJ2-1; d_gene: TRBD1; v_gene: TRBV6-1; CDR3aa: CASSVTGTFGYNEQFF; CDR3nt: TGTGCCAGCAGTGTGACAGGGACGTTCGGGTACAATGAGCAGTTCTTC
abundance: few; j_gene: TRBJ1-1; d_gene: -; v_gene: TRBV5-4; CDR3aa: CASSLRSPENTEAFF; CDR3nt: TGTGCCAGCAGCTTGCGTAGCCCCGAGAACACTGAAGCTTTCTTT
abundance: -; j_gene: TRBJ2-7; d_gene: TRBD1; v_gene: TRBV7-9; CDR3aa: CASSLSAGTGYGIEQYF; CDR3nt: TGTGCCAGCAGCTTATCCGCCGGGACAGGTTACGGGATAGAGCAGTACTTC
abundance: -; j_gene: TRBJ2-2; d_gene: TRBD2; v_gene: TRBV28; CDR3aa: CASSLNRAGGPGELFF; CDR3nt: TGTGCCAGCAGTTTAAACCGAGCGGGAGGGCCGGGGGAGCTGTTTTTT
abundance: -; j_gene: TRBJ2-1; d_gene: TRBD1; v_gene: TRBV27; CDR3aa: CASKLTGEGNEQFF; CDR3nt: TGTGCCAGCAAACTAACAGGGGAAGGGAATGAGCAGTTCTTC
abundance: once; j_gene: TRBJ2-5; d_gene: TRBD2; v_gene: TRBV27; CDR3aa: CANQSSGNPEETQYF; CDR3nt: TGTGCCAACCAATCTAGCGGGAATCCAGAAGAGACCCAGTACTTC
abundance: -; j_gene: TRBJ1-2; d_gene: -; v_gene: TRBV7-2; CDR3aa: CASSLPPGGVGGYTF; CDR3nt: TGTGCCAGCAGCTTACCCCCGGGAGGAGTGGGAGGCTACACCTTC
abundance: -; j_gene: TRBJ2-2; d_gene: -; v_gene: TRBV6-1; CDR3aa: CASKQFTGELFF; CDR3nt: TGTGCCAGCAAACAGTTCACCGGGGAGCTGTTTTTT
abundance: -; j_gene: TRBJ2-5; d_gene: TRBD2; v_gene: TRBV27; CDR3aa: CASSATSNPKRDQYF; CDR3nt: TGTGCCAGCAGTGCGACTAGCAACCCCAAGAGAGACCAGTACTTC
abundance: -; j_gene: TRBJ2-1; d_gene: -; v_gene: TRBV28; CDR3aa: CASSFLGTKMNNEQFF; CDR3nt: TGTGCCAGCAGTTTTCTCGGGACGAAGATGAACAATGAGCAGTTCTTC
abundance: -; j_gene: TRBJ2-3; d_gene: -; v_gene: TRBV9; CDR3aa: CASSSGDPTDTQYF; CDR3nt: TGTGCCAGCAGCTCAGGGGATCCCACAGATACGCAGTATTTT
abundance: -; j_gene: TRBJ2-7; d_gene: TRBD1; v_gene: TRBV5-3; CDR3aa: CAGPRDRPLLYF; CDR3nt: TGTGCCGGCCCCAGGGACAGGCCCCTCCTGTACTTC
abundance: -; j_gene: TRBJ2-7; d_gene: -; v_gene: TRBV4-1; CDR3aa: CASSQDSAAYEQYF; CDR3nt: TGCGCCAGCAGCCAAGATTCGGCAGCCTACGAGCAGTACTTC
abundance: -; j_gene: TRBJ1-5; d_gene: -; v_gene: TRBV4-1; CDR3aa: CASSQESALGEENQPQHF; CDR3nt: TGCGCCAGCAGCCAAGAATCGGCACTAGGGGAGGAAAATCAGCCCCAGCATTTT
abundance: -; j_gene: TRBJ2-5; d_gene: -; v_gene: TRBV5-6; CDR3aa: CASSLGAAIPQYF; CDR3nt: TGTGCCAGCAGCTTGGGGGCAGCGATTCCCCAGTACTTC
abundance: -; j_gene: TRBJ2-5; d_gene: -; v_gene: TRBV18; CDR3aa: CASSPPNPKETQYF; CDR3nt: TGTGCCAGCTCGCCCCCGAACCCAAAGGAGACCCAGTACTTC
abundance: once; j_gene: TRBJ2-7; d_gene: TRBD1; v_gene: TRBV28; CDR3aa: CATRQGSSYEQYF; CDR3nt: TGTGCCACTCGACAGGGAAGCTCCTACGAGCAGTACTTC
abundance: once; j_gene: TRBJ1-1; d_gene: -; v_gene: TRBV28; CDR3aa: CASRLGGRVTEAFF; CDR3nt: TGTGCCAGCAGGTTGGGGGGAAGGGTAACTGAAGCTTTCTTT
abundance: -; j_gene: TRBJ2-5; d_gene: -; v_gene: TRBV6-5; CDR3aa: CASGFQGMGQETQYF; CDR3nt: TGTGCCAGCGGTTTTCAGGGGATGGGCCAAGAGACCCAGTACTTC
abundance: -; j_gene: TRBJ2-5; d_gene: -; v_gene: TRBV28; CDR3aa: CASSLGERETQYF; CDR3nt: TGTGCCAGCAGTTTGGGGGAGAGAGAGACCCAGTACTTC
abundance: -; j_gene: TRBJ2-3; d_gene: -; v_gene: TRBV2; CDR3aa: CASIGRAVRKTDTQYF; CDR3nt: TGTGCCAGCATAGGGAGAGCCGTGAGGAAGACAGATACGCAGTATTTT
abundance: -; j_gene: TRBJ1-1; d_gene: -; v_gene: TRBV7-6; CDR3aa: CASSLAGVENTEAFF; CDR3nt: TGTGCCAGCAGCTTAGCGGGGGTGGAGAACACTGAAGCTTTCTTT
abundance: -; j_gene: TRBJ1-2; d_gene: -; v_gene: TRBV19; CDR3aa: CASSIGRLGYTF; CDR3nt: TGTGCCAGTAGTATAGGTCGTCTTGGCTACACCTTC
abundance: -; j_gene: TRBJ1-5; d_gene: -; v_gene: TRBV4-1; CDR3aa: CASSLNLRDSLNQPQHF; CDR3nt: TGCGCCAGCAGCCTTAACTTGCGAGACAGCCTAAATCAGCCCCAGCATTTT
abundance: -; j_gene: TRBJ2-1; d_gene: -; v_gene: TRBV9; CDR3aa: CASSGVTSYNEQFF; CDR3nt: TGTGCCAGCAGCGGGGTGACCTCCTACAATGAGCAGTTCTTC
abundance: -; j_gene: TRBJ2-7; d_gene: -; v_gene: TRBV7-9; CDR3aa: CASSLAQASYEQYF; CDR3nt: TGTGCCAGCAGCTTAGCACAGGCCTCCTACGAGCAGTACTTC
abundance: once; j_gene: TRBJ1-1; d_gene: -; v_gene: TRBV2; CDR3aa: CASKGELNTEAFF; CDR3nt: TGTGCCAGCAAGGGAGAATTGAACACTGAAGCTTTCTTT
abundance: few; j_gene: TRBJ2-7; d_gene: -; v_gene: TRBV25-1; CDR3aa: CASSDWGNSYEQYF; CDR3nt: TGTGCCAGCAGTGACTGGGGTAACAGCTACGAGCAGTACTTC
abundance: -; j_gene: TRBJ2-1; d_gene: -; v_gene: TRBV10-3; CDR3aa: CAISESGNEQFF; CDR3nt: TGTGCCATCAGTGAGTCGGGCAATGAGCAGTTCTTC
abundance: -; j_gene: TRBJ1-2; d_gene: TRBD1; v_gene: TRBV19; CDR3aa: CASSSPDRERFHGYTF; CDR3nt: TGTGCCAGTAGTTCCCCAGACAGGGAGAGATTCCATGGCTACACCTTC
abundance: -; j_gene: TRBJ2-7; d_gene: TRBD1; v_gene: TRBV27; CDR3aa: CASSSPTGGQYF; CDR3nt: TGTGCCAGCAGTTCGCCGACAGGGGGCCAGTACTTC
abundance: -; j_gene: TRBJ1-1; d_gene: -; v_gene: TRBV6-5; CDR3aa: CASSALIGNTEAFF; CDR3nt: TGTGCCAGCAGTGCCCTAATCGGGAACACTGAAGCTTTCTTT
abundance: once; j_gene: TRBJ2-7; d_gene: -; v_gene: TRBV25-1; CDR3aa: CASSESALFVDEQYF; CDR3nt: TGTGCCAGCAGTGAATCGGCCCTCTTTGTAGACGAGCAGTACTTC
abundance: -; j_gene: TRBJ2-6; d_gene: -; v_gene: TRBV5-1; CDR3aa: CPLPGPRSGANVLTF; CDR3nt: TGCCCCCTTCCGGGACCCCGCTCTGGGGCCAACGTCCTGACTTTC
abundance: -; j_gene: TRBJ1-4; d_gene: -; v_gene: TRBV5-1; CDR3aa: CASSWGAPYEKLFF; CDR3nt: TGCGCCAGCAGCTGGGGGGCGCCGTATGAAAAACTGTTTTTT
abundance: -; j_gene: TRBJ2-1; d_gene: TRBD1; v_gene: TRBV5-1; CDR3aa: CASSLVSDRTNEQFF; CDR3nt: TGCGCCAGCAGCTTGGTGTCGGACAGGACCAATGAGCAGTTCTTC
abundance: -; j_gene: TRBJ1-1; d_gene: -; v_gene: TRBV25-1; CDR3aa: CASSDFGVNTEAFF; CDR3nt: TGTGCCAGCAGTGATTTCGGGGTTAACACTGAAGCTTTCTTT
abundance: -; j_gene: TRBJ1-4; d_gene: TRBD1; v_gene: TRBV2; CDR3aa: CASRLGQVDEKLFF; CDR3nt: TGTGCCAGCAGGTTGGGACAGGTGGACGAAAAACTGTTTTTT
abundance: -; j_gene: TRBJ2-3; d_gene: -; v_gene: TRBV28; CDR3aa: CASSPSMSRTQPPTDTQYF; CDR3nt: TGTGCCAGCAGCCCAAGCATGTCTAGGACACAACCGCCCACAGATACGCAGTATTTT
abundance: -; j_gene: TRBJ2-1; d_gene: -; v_gene: TRBV28; CDR3aa: CASSFSLVDTEQFF; CDR3nt: TGTGCCAGCAGTTTTTCACTAGTGGACACTGAGCAGTTCTTC